This TCR beta chain is drawn from a study of cytomegalovirus exposure and HLA in healthy donors (dated by TCRdb to the late 2010s). For the wider study: An earlier analysis of several hundred of the donors reported approximately 290 Gb of sequence data and about 100 million unique TCR beta sequences from some 180 million T cells. Among the 398 genotyped donors, around 81% belonged to the genetic ancestry cluster associated with self-reported Caucasian donors. A later genetic analysis used genome-wide SNP genotypes for about 65% of the roughly 700 donors, treating that subset as a discovery cohort. To decide whether each TCR beta V gene segment behaved as functional or pseudogenic, an earlier analysis of fewer than 750 of the donors relied on high-throughput TCR beta sequencing. The study profiled the T cell repertoires of hundreds of subjects by immunosequencing and related them to cytomegalovirus serostatus. The later analysis used no new phenotypic data to find candidate immune exposures, relying instead on TCR beta sequences and their occurrence across donors. Several DR-DQ haplotypes were handled as single units for association and clustering because linkage in the cohort was strong. Among roughly 400 genotyped donors of the cohort, an average of approximately 240,000 unique TCR beta nucleotide sequences were sequenced per donor, roughly 18% of them non-productive. Class I and class II HLA loci were covered by the typing at four-digit resolution. About 300 gigabases of sequencing data and tens of millions of unique TCR sequences were included in an early release covering over 600 HLA-typed donors. A later analysis re-examined previously published TCR beta repertoires from more than 550 donors and added high-resolution HLA genotyping to investigate patterns of TCR occurrence. Typing coverage varied by locus: 629-630 donors for A, B, C, DRB1 and DQB1; approximately 560 for DQA1; more than 600 for DPA1; roughly 450 for DPB1. Every repertoire in the discovery cohort had been generated on one and the same sequencing platform. To predict cytomegalovirus infection status, the study brought together high-throughput TCR immunosequencing, statistical association of individual TCRs with disease status, and machine learning. The study aimed to test whether signatures of past pathogen exposure could be identified by cataloging public T cell receptors. Donor age, sex, ethnicity and CMV serostatus were compiled alongside the repertoire data. Besides the first cohort of approximately 670 subjects, a separate validation cohort made up of 120 different subjects was used.

The cohort was made up of roughly 670 healthy bone marrow donors. At the time of sampling, every cohort member was nominally healthy, though immune exposures that went unrecorded were likely present. CMV serostatus was positive for almost 300 and negative for about 55% of the 666 cohort members, and was not recorded for this donor. A peripheral blood sample was provided by each donor, and peripheral blood mononuclear cells were used for TCR beta sequencing. The Qiagen DNeasy Blood Extraction Kit was used to extract genomic DNA from the blood cell samples. The paper's findings and limits, for the study overall: Because some donors lacked HLA typing at each locus, the association tests relied only on the typed subset. It was suggested by the authors that the approach could potentially be generalized to other disease states and immunological phenotypes. Most TCR sequences were observed very rarely across donors, whereas some public TCRs were present in many individuals. Sequencing depth was assumed to be roughly uniform across donors in the presence/absence analyses, though that assumption may not hold. At a false discovery rate of 0.05, a later analysis linked 16,951 TCR beta sequences to specific HLA alleles. The classifier was reported to diagnose cytomegalovirus status with high specificity and sensitivity in both the original cohort and the validation cohort. In a later genetic analysis, fewer N-insertions in productive TCRs were reported among donors in an Asian-associated ancestry cluster than the roughly 710-donor mean. The sequencing pipeline was judged likely to have produced a cluster of highly shared sequence variants as a technical artifact. In a later analysis, TCR association rates were found to vary across HLA loci, with the most associated TCRs seen for DRB1 alleles and the fewest for HLA-C alleles. A further reported finding was that TCR beta sequences accurately predicted the HLA-A and HLA-B alleles for most subjects in the first cohort. The study listed approximately 160 TCR beta chains as associated with cytomegalovirus. Strong co-occurrence of HLA alleles, especially DR and DQ, made assigning TCR associations to individual alleles difficult. A later analysis found that most CMV-associated TCR beta chains appeared HLA-restricted, with HLA associations seemingly driven largely by CMV exposure. In a later analysis, several top co-occurrence clusters were reported to appear linked to parvovirus B19, influenza, CMV and Epstein-Barr virus. V-gene and J-gene trimming of TCR beta chains was associated with a missense DCLRE1C variant in a later genetic analysis, and the association was replicated in an independent cohort. In vitro tests confirmed that a few of the cytomegalovirus-associated TCR beta chains recognize cytomegalovirus antigens. Linkage disequilibrium might explain the correlated functional status among segregating V segments, but an unknown experimental factor could not be ruled out. Broadly in line with IMGT annotations, most TCR beta V segments showed up in productive rearrangements about 90% or about 30% of the time in an earlier analysis of around 600 of the donors. Immune exposure information for the cohort was limited to CMV serostatus. This cohort had only TCR beta chains sequenced, and the lack of alpha or paired-chain data limited which features could be detected. A later analysis found that HLA-associated TCR beta chains were more clonally expanded and had lower generation probabilities than equally common non-associated chains. Because counts were too low, seventeen rarely observed V segments, including chromosome 9 orphons, were excluded from the earlier analysis of some 540 of the donors.

Concerning this clone itself: Its recognized antigen is unknown. No much larger clone is present one base from it, and per-base qualities are unavailable.

Library preparation employed the immunoSEQ multiplex PCR assay. For the multiplex PCR, a mixture combining 60 forward primers for TCR Vbeta segments and 13 reverse primers for TCR Jbeta segments was used. Amplification of the CDR3 region of rearranged TCR beta genes was performed with a multiplex PCR assay on genomic DNA. The Illumina HiSeq System was used to sequence the amplified TCR beta libraries as 87-base-pair reads. Per the original workflow: In a later analysis, tens of millions of unique TCR beta chains were counted across the 500 to 850 repertoires, and roughly 11 million of these chains were shared by at least two donors. Raw reads were error-corrected and collapsed into unique sequences by a nearest-neighbor algorithm in which closely related sequences were merged to remove PCR and sequencing errors. CDR3 sequences were aligned to IMGT reference sequences to assign V, D and J gene segments. For a sequence to be retained, a match of at least six nucleotides to both a V gene segment and a J gene segment was required. A rearrangement was called productive if the CDR3 had no stop codons and remained in frame with V and J, and every other rearrangement was called non-productive. Following IMGT convention, CDR3 was defined as the stretch from the second conserved V-encoded cysteine to the conserved J-encoded phenylalanine. Sequences without an unambiguous match to a single V gene segment were excluded from the earlier analysis of several hundred of the donors. An earlier analysis of 587 of the donors called V segments functional above 56.7% productive rearrangements and segregating when the between-donor standard deviation exceeded 5%. A statistical classification framework was built to diagnose cytomegalovirus status from the catalog of TCR beta chain sequences. A later analysis assigned V and J genes by comparing TCR nucleotide sequences with IMGT/GENE-DB human TR gene sequences. The TCRdist pipeline was used in a later analysis to assign CDR3 sequences and most-parsimonious VDJ recombination scenarios. In a later analysis, each TCR beta chain was defined by its CDR3 amino acid sequence together with its V-gene family, and reads without a unique V-gene family were excluded. As a way to deal with suspected cross-contamination and a sequencing artifact, a later analysis dropped over 550 nucleotide sequences that were highly shared and had low generation probability. In a later analysis, a clonal expansion index was calculated for each public chain from normalized within-repertoire ranks of inferred template counts. A later analysis computed generation probabilities with a VDJ recombination model fitted to out-of-frame rearrangements, and checked the results against IGoR. In a later analysis, TCR-TCR, TCR-HLA and TCR-CMV co-occurrence was scored with hypergeometric tests, and a repertoire-size bias correction was applied to TCR pairs. In a later analysis, false discovery rates were estimated by permuting HLA or CMV assignments 20 times. In a later analysis, co-occurring TCRs were grouped using DBSCAN, with TCRdist sequence similarity added in when clustering inside HLA-allele-positive subsets. Co-occurrence clustering excluded repertoires with fewer than 30,000 or more than 120,000 public chains, plus five with anomalous nucleotide sharing. TCRdb mirrors the immuneACCESS table, restricted to in-frame sequences. Some clones are absent from its copies; in checked studies, under half trace to an unresolved V gene, and the reason for the others is unknown. V, J and clone size are taken as reported in that table, and D and trimming were inferred from the DNA itself. Within this sample are about 94,000 clones, with roughly 86% of them counted one time only. About 9.4% of the sample lies in the top ten.

This receptor was taken from a human donor in good health. The source material was PBMCs.

The DNA is TGTGCCACCAGCTCGGCAGGGGGCCTTTACACCGGGGAGCTGTTTTTT. It specifies CATSSAGGLYTGELFF. The chain uses TRBV15 and TRBJ2-2, with 8 bases aligning to TRBD1. The germline V end is reduced by 5 bases and the J end by 3 bases; junction bases left unmatched: 8. Looking up the germline V gene (reference sequence) yields CDR1 LNHNV and CDR2 YYDKDF. The CDR3 runs 16 amino acids, cysteine and phenylalanine included. Only the CDR3 portion is preserved as DNA: 48 bases, with reading frame beginning at the first base.